This TCR beta chain was captured in a study of T cell responses to AZD1222 COVID-19 vaccine. This CDR3 has 16 amino acids. Notes on the study in general: Recipients of AZD1222 seropositive at baseline numbered only 6 or 7. Across spike, vaccine-associated CD4 TCRs were found, dominant at 160-218 and 743-854. Nearly half of spike-specific TCRs reportedly target unmutated variant regions.

Of note for this clone: Antigen specificity is unknown.

Data came from immunoSEQ multiplex PCR; TCRdb stores just in-frame clones and leaves some out. Of roughly 150,000 clones listed, 91% are singletons. The sequence derives from an adult in good health. This sequence joins TRBV21-1 and TRBJ2-3. TRBV21-1 is classified as a pseudogene. Sequencing was performed on peripheral blood, taken on day 0 of AZD1222 vaccination. In nucleotides, the CDR3 is TGTGCCAGCAGCAAGCCCCCGGCAGCTAGCACAGATACGCAGTATTTT. Translated: CASSKPPAASTDTQYF.